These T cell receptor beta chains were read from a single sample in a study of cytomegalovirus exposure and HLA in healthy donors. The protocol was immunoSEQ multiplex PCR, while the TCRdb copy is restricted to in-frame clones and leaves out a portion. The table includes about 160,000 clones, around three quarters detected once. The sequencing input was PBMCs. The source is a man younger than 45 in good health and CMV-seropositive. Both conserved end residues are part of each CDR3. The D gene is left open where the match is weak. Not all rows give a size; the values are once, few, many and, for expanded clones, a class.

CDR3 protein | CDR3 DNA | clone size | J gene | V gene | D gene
CASSQQGAVTNEKLFF | TGTGCCAGCTCACAACAGGGGGCGGTCACTAATGAAAAACTGTTTTTT | NA | TRBJ1-4 | TRBV18 | TRBD1
CASSDSSLSTDTQYF | TGTGCCAGCAGTGACTCGTCCTTAAGCACAGATACGCAGTATTTT | NA | TRBJ2-3 | TRBV6-4 | NA
CASSPRALTGNEQFF | TGTGCCAGCAGCCCAAGGGCCCTGACGGGAAATGAGCAGTTCTTC | few | TRBJ2-1 | TRBV7-9 | NA
CSVERGPYEQYF | TGCAGCGTTGAAAGAGGTCCCTACGAGCAGTACTTC | few | TRBJ2-7 | TRBV29-1 | NA
CASSPDRGDTQYF | TGTGCCAGCAGCCCGGACAGGGGAGATACGCAGTATTTT | NA | TRBJ2-3 | TRBV7-2 | TRBD1
CASTGLADNEQFF | TGTGCCAGCACGGGACTAGCGGACAATGAGCAGTTCTTC | NA | TRBJ2-1 | TRBV6-6 | TRBD2
CASRGADRNYGYTF | TGTGCCAGCAGGGGCGCGGACAGGAACTATGGCTACACCTTC | NA | TRBJ1-2 | TRBV28 | TRBD1
CASSSWTSGHEQYF | TGTGCCAGCAGTTCCTGGACTAGCGGGCACGAGCAGTACTTC | NA | TRBJ2-7 | TRBV28 | TRBD2
CASSLFGENTEAFF | TGTGCCAGCAGCTTATTCGGGGAAAACACTGAAGCTTTCTTT | NA | TRBJ1-1 | TRBV7-6 | NA
CASSSGGTGDNSPLHF | TGCGCCAGCAGCTCGGGGGGGACAGGGGATAATTCACCCCTCCACTTT | NA | TRBJ1-6 | TRBV5-1 | TRBD1
CASIGTGNYQPQHF | TGTGCCAGCATTGGGACAGGGAATTATCAGCCCCAGCATTTT | NA | TRBJ1-5 | TRBV5-6 | TRBD1
CASSRLAGGSDNEQFF | TGTGCCAGTAGTAGACTAGCGGGGGGGAGTGACAATGAGCAGTTCTTC | NA | TRBJ2-1 | TRBV19 | TRBD2
CAWSVTAYGYTF | TGTGCCTGGAGTGTGACAGCTTATGGCTACACCTTC | NA | TRBJ1-2 | TRBV30 | NA
CATSRTSGGSYNEQFF | TGTGCCACCAGCAGAACTAGCGGGGGCTCCTACAATGAGCAGTTCTTC | NA | TRBJ2-1 | TRBV15 | TRBD2
CASTARSAGNSYEQYF | TGTGCCAGCACCGCCCGGAGCGCGGGCAATTCCTACGAGCAGTACTTC | NA | TRBJ2-7 | TRBV7-9 | NA
CASSQGAVGSPLHF | TGCGCCAGCAGCCAAGGGGCCGTCGGCTCACCCCTCCACTTT | NA | TRBJ1-6 | TRBV4-1 | NA
CASSPGTSQETQYF | TGCGCCAGCAGCCCCGGGACATCCCAAGAGACCCAGTACTTC | NA | TRBJ2-5 | TRBV5-1 | NA
CSGGGRFSYEQYF | TGCAGCGGCGGGGGTCGGTTCTCCTACGAGCAGTACTTC | NA | TRBJ2-7 | TRBV29-1 | TRBD2
CASSQDLTQYF | TGCGCCAGCAGCCAAGATCTTACCCAGTACTTC | NA | TRBJ2-5 | TRBV4-1 | NA